The source of this TCR beta chain is a study of sequential checkpoint blockade in melanoma. Using immunoSEQ multiplex PCR, the repertoire was profiled, and TCRdb retains in-frame clones only, with some absent. The sample shows under 50,000 clones, over 75% of them seen only once. Regarding treatment: randomized to nivolumab then ipilimumab (arm A) or the reverse (arm B). This CDR3 contains 13 residues. The germline V and J ends were trimmed by 4 bases and 2 bases, with 9 bases remaining between them. In germline, CDR1 is SNHLY, CDR2 FYNNEI. The source is a human donor with melanoma. The sample was CD8+ T cells sorted from blood (inferred from file names), taken from a patient given nivolumab and ipilimumab in sequence. The chain carries TRBV2 and TRBJ2-7; D perhaps matches TRBD1 (5 bases). The CDR3 DNA is TGTGCCAGCAGTGTGACAGATACCTACGAGCAGTACTTC. Protein sequence: CASSVTDTYEQYF.